Listed below are T cell receptor beta chains from one sample, sequenced in a study of T-cell memory formation after mild COVID-19. Via MiXCR, TCRdb re-called the 5' RACE reads, giving one row per CDR3 protein. The profile shows roughly 150,000 distinct CDR3 sequences, more than 14% of them singletons. Material for sequencing was PBMCs or a T cell subset sorted from them (not recorded which). The receptors come from an adult woman who had mild COVID-19 (a few samples of this study predate the infection). Cell type and time point are not known. The CDR3 runs from the conserved cysteine through the conserved F or W. D genes are given only for firm matches. Some rows have no size entry. The others give once, few or many, or a class for an expanded clone.

D	V	size	J	CDR3	DNA
NA	TRBV20-1	few	TRBJ1-3	CSARSHFSGNTIYF	TGCAGTGCTAGAAGTCACTTCTCTGGAAACACCATATATTTT
NA	TRBV7-3	many	TRBJ2-2	CASSLGLGDTGELFF	TGTGCCAGCAGCCTCGGTTTGGGGGACACCGGGGAGCTGTTTTTT
TRBD1	TRBV7-7	NA	TRBJ1-1	CASSTMQGGEAFF	TGTGCTAGCAGCACAATGCAGGGGGGTGAAGCTTTCTTT
NA	TRBV5-1	few	TRBJ2-1	CASSSGPSSYNEQFF	TGCGCCAGCAGTTCAGGACCCAGCTCCTACAATGAGCAGTTCTTC
NA	TRBV29-1	NA	TRBJ1-2	CSVVWGGGYTF	TGCAGCGTTGTTTGGGGTGGAGGCTACACCTTC
NA	TRBV5-1	few	TRBJ1-4	CASSLGQGGNEKLFF	TGCGCCAGCAGCTTGGGGCAGGGCGGGAATGAAAAACTGTTTTTT
TRBD1	TRBV6-1	NA	TRBJ1-2	CASSVQGAQDGYTF	TGTGCCAGCAGTGTACAGGGGGCGCAGGATGGCTACACCTTC
NA	TRBV9	few	TRBJ2-7	CASSQGGAASYEQYF	TGTGCCAGCAGCCAGGGAGGAGCGGCGTCCTACGAGCAGTACTTC
TRBD1	TRBV5-1	few	TRBJ2-7	CASSLPPGQGPYEQYF	TGCGCCAGCAGCTTGCCCCCGGGACAGGGACCCTACGAGCAGTACTTC
TRBD1	TRBV5-6	few	TRBJ2-3	CASSWRRTGSGRNTDTQYF	TGTGCCAGCAGCTGGAGGCGGACAGGGAGCGGGCGAAACACAGATACGCAGTATTTT
NA	TRBV29-1	few	TRBJ2-3	CSVEGLFDTQYF	TGCAGCGTTGAAGGTCTCTTCGATACGCAGTATTTT
NA	TRBV2	NA	TRBJ1-2	CASSSTPNYGYTF	TGTGCCAGCAGTTCCACCCCTAACTATGGCTACACCTTC
TRBD1	TRBV10-3	NA	TRBJ2-7	CAISEGTGYEQYF	TGTGCCATCAGTGAAGGGACAGGGTACGAGCAGTACTTC
NA	TRBV27	few	TRBJ1-1	CASSSARPVPGLGAYTEAFF	TGTGCCAGCAGTTCGGCCCGCCCGGTACCCGGCCTGGGGGCATACACTGAAGCTTTCTTT
NA	TRBV12-3/TRBV12-4	few	TRBJ1-1	CASILHSSNTEAFF	TGTGCCAGCATCCTACATAGTTCGAACACTGAAGCTTTCTTT
TRBD1	TRBV5-1	few	TRBJ2-7	CASSSRDRGLREQYF	TGCGCCAGCAGCAGCAGGGACAGGGGGCTTCGCGAGCAGTACTTC
NA	TRBV4-1	NA	TRBJ2-3	CASRAQSTDTQYF	TGCGCCAGCAGGGCACAGAGCACAGATACGCAGTATTTT
NA	TRBV25-1	many	TRBJ2-1	CASSERLEAHNEQFF	TGTGCCAGCAGTGAACGTCTAGAAGCCCACAATGAGCAGTTCTTC
NA	TRBV24-1	NA	TRBJ2-3	CATSDSPGGWRTDTQYF	TGTGCCACCAGTGATTCTCCCGGGGGCTGGAGGACAGATACGCAGTATTTT
NA	TRBV7-9	NA	TRBJ1-1	CASSLGGGQGTEAFF	TGTGCCAGCAGCTTAGGGGGAGGGCAGGGCACTGAAGCTTTCTTT
NA	TRBV9	NA	TRBJ2-3	CASSVEGASTDTQYF	TGTGCCAGCAGCGTAGAGGGAGCTTCGACAGATACGCAGTATTTT
NA	TRBV6-6	NA	TRBJ1-2	CASSPQYGYTF	TGTGCCAGCAGTCCCCAGTATGGCTACACCTTC
NA	TRBV6-2/TRBV6-3	NA	TRBJ2-2	CASSLSNTGELFF	TGTGCCAGCAGCCTCAGTAACACCGGGGAGCTGTTTTTT
TRBD2	TRBV7-9	few	TRBJ2-7	CASSSTSVDAYEQYF	TGTGCCAGCAGCTCGACTAGCGTCGACGCGTACGAGCAGTACTTC
TRBD1	TRBV5-6	few	TRBJ1-5	CASSFRGTGNNQPQHF	TGTGCCAGCAGCTTTCGCGGGACAGGGAACAATCAGCCCCAGCATTTT
TRBD1	TRBV24-1	NA	TRBJ1-1	CATRGQGRTEAFF	TGTGCCACCAGAGGACAGGGGAGAACTGAAGCTTTCTTT
NA	TRBV28	few	TRBJ2-7	CASSFFGHRSYEQYF	TGTGCCAGCAGTTTTTTCGGTCACCGCTCCTACGAGCAGTACTTC
NA	TRBV29-1	NA	TRBJ2-7	CSVEGQGAYEQYF	TGCAGCGTTGAGGGGCAGGGAGCCTACGAGCAGTACTTC